What follows is one T cell receptor beta chain and its context. The ends were cut back, 0 bases at V and 4 bases at J, with 11 bases in the middle. CDR3 size: 14 residues. Germline V gives CDR1 SGHNT, CDR2 YYREEE (reference sequence). Here immunoSEQ multiplex PCR was the method, and the copy in TCRdb shows in-frame clones only, minus some. This sample carries about 68,000 clones, 93% of them seen once, and the ten largest clones take roughly 4.5%. This clonotype originated in a man in his forties or fifties with rheumatoid arthritis. This rearrangement joins TRBV5-4 to TRBJ2-7, with D maybe TRBD1 (7 bases). The sample was PBMCs. DNA of the CDR3: TGTGCCAGCAGCTTGGAGGAGGGACAGTACGAGCAGTACTTC. Its translation is CASSLEEGQYEQYF.